This entry lists 22 T cell receptor beta chains sequenced from one sample in a study of shared clonotypes between healthy human individuals. The protocol was immunoSEQ multiplex PCR, while the TCRdb copy is restricted to in-frame clones and leaves out a portion. Of about 380,000 clones in the sample, 90% to 98% were seen once. Sequencing was performed on memory CD8+ T cells sorted from blood. The subset was: CD45RO+ cells pooled with CCR7-negative TemRA cells. These receptors originate from a young man in good health.

The genes are TRBV19 and TRBJ2-3; 8 bases agree with TRBD2. This CDR3 region has 15 residues. Losses at the gene ends were 1 base for V and 6 bases for J; bases not matched to a gene: 6. Germline V gene lookup returns CDR1 LNHDA and CDR2 SQIVND (reference sequence). The CDR3 DNA reads as TGTGCCAGTAGTATAGGTCTAGCGGGTTACGATACGCAGTATTTT. Encoded protein: CASSIGLAGYDTQYF.

The chain joins TRBV28 to TRBJ2-6; 8 positions match TRBD2. V lost 3 bases to trimming and J lost 1 base; unmatched junction nucleotides: 8. This CDR3 contains 18 residues. From germline, CDR1 is MDHEN and CDR2 SYDVKM. The CDR3 DNA reads as TGTGCCAGCAGTTTTTTGGTAGCGGGAAGGTCTGGGGCCAACGTCCTGACTTTC. This sequence encodes CASSFLVAGRSGANVLTF.

The gene calls are TRBV7-2 and TRBJ2-7, with 9 bases aligning to TRBD2. The junction had 17 bases not matched to a gene; V was cut back by 5 bases and J by 3 bases. Per the germline V gene, CDR1 is SGHTA and CDR2 is FQGNSA. CDR3 length: 18 amino acids. This chain's CDR3 is CASSAKRGRLADHYEQYF. For the CDR3, the DNA is TGTGCCAGCAGCGCTAAGCGGGGGCGACTAGCGGATCACTACGAGCAGTACTTC.

The table lists this clone with a few counts. This chain links TRBV20-1 with TRBJ2-7; no clear D gene. The CDR3 sequence is 10 residues long. Germline lookup yields CDR1 DFQATT and CDR2 SNEGSKA (reference sequence). Trimming cost V 0 bases and J 6 bases, with 3 bases left between them. This chain's CDR3 is CSARELEQYF. In DNA form, the CDR3 reads TGCAGTGCTAGAGAGCTCGAGCAGTACTTC.

This chain joins TRBV10-2 and TRBJ2-3; 8 nucleotides align to TRBD2. CDR1 and CDR2 from the germline V gene are WSHSY and SAAADI. The CDR3 sequence is 14 residues long. Losses at the gene ends were 3 bases for V and 4 bases for J; bases not matched to a gene: 3. The CDR3 here is CASSDGRAPDTQYF. The CDR3 region has the DNA TGCGCCAGCAGTGACGGGAGGGCCCCAGATACGCAGTATTTT.

CDR3 nucleotides: TGTGCCAGCAGCCCTTTGGGTGACAATGAGCAGTTCTTC. Its translation: CASSPLGDNEQFF. This sequence joins TRBV7-9 and TRBJ2-1; D is undetermined. Trimming shortened V by 5 bases and J by 5 bases, and 10 bases separated the two germline ends. CDR3 length: 13 residues. Germline CDR1 reads SEHNR; CDR2 reads FQNEAQ (reference sequence). Complete variable domain (other parts from reference TRBV7-9 and TRBJ2-1): DTGVSQNPRHKITKRGQNVTFRCDPISEHNRLYWYRQTLGQGPEFLTYFQNEAQLEKSRLLSDRFSAERPKGSFSTLEIQRTEQGDSAMYLCASSPLGDNEQFFGPGTRLTVL.

V and J are TRBV6-5 and TRBJ2-7; 8 nucleotides match TRBD2. Germline CDR1 MNHEY, CDR2 SVGAGI. Trimming at V came to 5 bases and at J to 2 bases, leaving 8 bases not matched to a gene. The CDR3 spans 15 residues. Here the CDR3 DNA reads TGTGCCAGCAGTCCGGAAGTAGCGGGGACCTACGAGCAGTACTTC. Amino acid sequence: CASSPEVAGTYEQYF.

The rearrangement links TRBV28 to TRBJ1-1; 8 nucleotides line up with TRBD1. The CDR3 extends over 15 amino acids. The ends lost 3 bases at V and 5 bases at J; junction bases unmatched: 8. Germline V gene sequence: CDR1 MDHEN, CDR2 SYDVKM. CDR3 loop: CASSFVDRAVTEAFF. CDR3 DNA sequence: TGTGCCAGCAGTTTCGTGGACAGGGCGGTAACTGAAGCTTTCTTT.

This chain uses TRBV13 with TRBJ1-1, with 9 bases identical to TRBD1. Germline V gene data show CDR1 as PRHDT and CDR2 as FYEKMQ (reference sequence). After removal of 6 bases from V and 7 bases from J, the junction contained 12 bases not matched to a gene. The CDR3 loop spans 15 amino acids. The CDR3 spells CASSLRQGGFYEAFF. The DNA of the CDR3 is TGTGCCAGCAGTTTAAGACAGGGGGGTTTCTATGAAGCTTTCTTT.

The rearrangement links TRBV27 to TRBJ2-4; a weak D match, TRBD2 (5 bases). V lost 3 bases and J lost 0, with 9 bases in between. CDR1 and CDR2 (germline): MNHEY, SMNVEV (reference sequence). The CDR3 totals 15 residues. CDR3: CASSFAAVAKNIQYF. The CDR3 DNA sequence: TGTGCCAGCAGTTTCGCAGCGGTAGCCAAAAACATTCAGTACTTC.

The J gene is TRBJ1-2, the V gene TRBV6-6, with 7 bases lining up with TRBD1. The CDR3 is made up of 16 amino acids. Unmatched junction bases numbered 17, after V lost 5 bases and J lost 8 bases. Germline loops: CDR1 MNHNY, CDR2 SVGAGI (reference sequence). The CDR3 bases are TGTGCCAGCAGTAGGGACAGACTAAAAGTTTTGGGGGGCTACACCTTC. Its translation: CASSRDRLKVLGGYTF.

This sequence joins TRBV7-9 and TRBJ2-1; 9 bases align to TRBD2. Losses at the gene ends were 5 bases for V and 9 bases for J; bases not matched to a gene: 11. The CDR3 runs to 15 residues. Germline values: CDR1 SEHNR, CDR2 FQNEAQ (reference sequence). The DNA of the CDR3 is TGTGCCAGCAGCGCCTCTAGCGGGGAGGTCAGTGAGCAGTTCTTC. It yields the protein CASSASSGEVSEQFF. Drawing the rest from reference TRBV7-9 and TRBJ2-1, the complete variable domain is DTGVSQNPRHKITKRGQNVTFRCDPISEHNRLYWYRQTLGQGPEFLTYFQNEAQLEKSRLLSDRFSAERPKGSFSTLEIQRTEQGDSAMYLCASSASSGEVSEQFFGPGTRLTVL.

The V call is TRBV7-9, the J call TRBJ1-1, with a possible D match to TRBD1 (6 bases). Between the trimmed V and J ends, which lost 5 bases and 1 base, there was a span of 14 bases. The CDR3 has 15 amino acids. CDR1 SEHNR and CDR2 FQNEAQ come from the germline V gene (reference sequence). CDR3 amino acids: CASSPGDNRNTEAFF. The CDR3 DNA reads as TGTGCCAGCAGCCCCGGGGACAATAGGAACACTGAAGCTTTCTTT.

The rearrangement joins TRBV2 to TRBJ2-5; perhaps TRBD1 as D (6 bases). Germline V CDR1 and CDR2: SNHLY, FYNNEI. The CDR3 extends over 14 amino acids. With 2 bases removed from V and 7 bases from J, the gap between germline ends came to 14 bases. The CDR3 DNA sequence: TGTGCCAGCAGTGAAAGGGACCTCAGGGGGACCCAGTACTTC. This encodes CASSERDLRGTQYF.

The rearrangement joins TRBV5-1 to TRBJ1-1; D is perhaps TRBD1 (5 bases). The CDR3 extends over 13 amino acids. Germline loops: CDR1 SGHRS, CDR2 YFSETQ. The V end was cut by 5 bases, the J end by 2 bases, with 10 bases between. CDR3 residues: CASSWGGNTEAFF. The CDR3 DNA is TGCGCCAGCAGTTGGGGGGGAAACACTGAAGCTTTCTTT.

DNA of the CDR3: TGTGCCAGCAGTTTCGGGACTAACTATGGCTACACCTTC. Translating gives CASSFGTNYGYTF. The chain employs TRBV27 and TRBJ1-2; D is uncertain. The CDR3 has 13 residues. Trimming left V 3 bases short and J 0 bases short, with 5 bases between. Looked up from germline, CDR1 is MNHEY and CDR2 is SMNVEV (reference sequence).

The chain has TRBV28 and TRBJ2-7, with 9 bases aligning to TRBD1. The CDR3 runs to 15 residues. CDR1 is MDHEN and CDR2 is SYDVKM in the germline V gene. V shed 4 bases, J shed 2 bases, and the junction held 6 bases outside the gene matches. The CDR3 here is CASSSPWTGAYEQYF. The CDR3 DNA reads TGTGCCAGCAGTTCTCCATGGACAGGGGCCTACGAGCAGTACTTC.

V and J are TRBV5-1 and TRBJ1-1; TRBD1 agrees at 7 bases. The length of the CDR3 is 17 residues. The germline V gene has CDR1 SGHRS and CDR2 YFSETQ. The V gene end was trimmed by 6 bases and the J gene end by 0 bases; junction bases not matched to a gene: 14. CDR3 coding DNA: TGCGCCAGCACGGGAAGGGGGCGCGTTTCCATGAACACTGAAGCTTTCTTT. This codes for CASTGRGRVSMNTEAFF.

The chain is built from TRBV28 and TRBJ2-7; possible D gene TRBD1, 7 bases. V shed 7 bases and J shed 3 bases, with 31 bases lying between them. The CDR3 consists of 19 residues. CDR1 MDHEN and CDR2 SYDVKM come from the germline V gene. The CDR3 coding sequence is TGTGCCAGCACCACAACCGGGACAGCCTTGGCGGGACCTCGCTACGAGCAGTACTTC. Encoded protein: CASTTTGTALAGPRYEQYF.

This chain links TRBV19 with TRBJ2-5, with 10 positions matching TRBD1. Germline V CDR1 and CDR2: LNHDA, SQIVND (reference sequence). This CDR3 comprises 16 residues. The V segment lost 4 bases and the J segment 0 bases; nucleotides outside the gene matches: 5. The CDR3 nucleotides read TGTGCCAGTAGTACGACCGGGACAGGGGACCAAGAGACCCAGTACTTC. It encodes CASSTTGTGDQETQYF.

The chain couples TRBV27 to TRBJ2-1, with D possibly being TRBD2 (6 bases). Germline V gene lookup returns CDR1 MNHEY and CDR2 SMNVEV (reference sequence). The CDR3 contains 14 residues. Deletions cut 2 bases from V and 9 bases from J, with 14 bases between. The DNA for the CDR3 is TGTGCCAGCAGTTTAGGGAAAAGGGGAGGTGAGCAGTTCTTC. Translation: CASSLGKRGGEQFF.

V usage is TRBV28 and J usage is TRBJ1-1; the match to TRBD1 covers 7 bases. The CDR3 contains 11 residues. The germline gives CDR1 MDHEN, CDR2 SYDVKM. V shed 0 bases and J 11 bases; nucleotides not matched to a gene: 0. The DNA for the CDR3 is TGTGCCAGCAGTTTATGGACAGGGGCTTTCTTT. Its translation is CASSLWTGAFF.